The clone carrying this T cell receptor (beta chain) was counted a single time. Its antigen is unknown. Sequenced by immunoSEQ multiplex PCR; TCRdb stores in-frame clones only, minus some. This sample has hundreds of thousands of clones; roughly 89% occur once, and the top ten carry roughly 5%. These data originate in a study of Ad26.COV2.S vaccination and SARS-CoV-2 variants. Study-wide findings and caveats: CD8+ and CD4+ T cells specific for spike reportedly responded with substantial breadth after vaccination.

This CDR3 spans 17 amino acids. J lost 8 bases, V lost 1 base, and 12 bases had no gene match. CDR1 is SGHTA, CDR2 FQGTGA, per germline. Treatment described: around 19 received Ad26.COV2.S at low or high dose, single or two shots; roughly five received placebo; per-sample allocation not given. Sampling happened 63 days after the first vaccine or placebo injection. This TCR was sampled from a person between 18 and 60 years old who received the Ad26.COV2.S COVID-19 vaccine or a placebo. The V gene is TRBV7-3, the J gene TRBJ2-1, with 9 bases that match TRBD1. Material: peripheral blood, obtained in a trial of Ad26.COV2.S vaccine versus placebo. CDR3 in DNA: TGTGCCAGCAGCTTAATGATATCGGGACAGGGTGGAGATGAGCAGTTCTTC. Amino acids: CASSLMISGQGGDEQFF.